The 29 T cell receptor beta chains reported below all come from one sample, sequenced in a study of OX40 agonist ivuxolimab in advanced cancers. Data came from immunoSEQ multiplex PCR; TCRdb stores just in-frame clones and leaves some out. The sample includes 15,000 to 20,000 clones, less than 95% of them seen just once. Sample: CD4+ or CD8+ T cells sorted from blood, taken in a trial of the OX40 agonist ivuxolimab. The receptors originated from an adult with an advanced solid tumor such as melanoma, head and neck, liver or kidney cancer.

The chain has TRBV14 and TRBJ2-5; D call uncertain. The CDR3 has 16 residues. From germline, CDR1 is SGHDN and CDR2 FVKESK. V was clipped by 5 bases and J by 0 bases, with 16 bases between them. DNA for the CDR3: TGTGCCAGCAGCTTCTGGCCGAGCCAGTACCAAGAGACCCAGTACTTC. Amino acid sequence: CASSFWPSQYQETQYF.

This chain links TRBV2 with TRBJ2-7, with 7 bases that match TRBD2. The V and J ends lost 3 bases and 3 bases, in that order; junction bases with no gene match: 5. Germline assignment: CDR1 SNHLY and CDR2 FYNNEI. The CDR3 has 14 residues. CDR3 in amino acids: CASSEVGLVYEQYF. CDR3 bases: TGTGCCAGCAGTGAGGTCGGACTAGTCTACGAGCAGTACTTC.

This clone has just one count. The J gene is TRBJ2-7, the V gene TRBV27; 9 bases agree with TRBD1. V shed 7 bases, J shed 2 bases, and the junction held 3 bases outside the gene matches. The length of the CDR3 is 13 residues. Germline CDR1 is MNHEY and CDR2 is SMNVEV (reference sequence). CDR3 bases: TGTGCCAGCACCGGGACAGGGACCTACGAGCAGTACTTC. The encoded protein is CASTGTGTYEQYF.

J is TRBJ1-2 and V is TRBV28, with D maybe TRBD1 (6 bases). There are 16 residues in the CDR3. Trimming pared 0 bases from V and 5 bases from J, leaving 16 bases between. Germline loops: CDR1 MDHEN, CDR2 SYDVKM. DNA of the CDR3: TGTGCCAGCAGTTTATGGACAGGAGGCAGGGGATATGGCTACACCTTC. Translation: CASSLWTGGRGYGYTF.

This clone showed up just a few times. The chain employs TRBV19 and TRBJ2-1; no clear D. Deletions cut 5 bases from V and 5 bases from J, with 10 bases between. Germline lookup yields CDR1 LNHDA and CDR2 SQIVND (reference sequence). This CDR3 is built from 13 residues. In DNA, the CDR3 is TGTGCCAGTAGTTGGCAGCTACACAATGAGCAGTTCTTC. Its translation: CASSWQLHNEQFF. The whole variable domain, filled in from reference TRBV19 and TRBJ2-1, reads DGGITQSPKYLFRKEGQNVTLSCEQNLNHDAMYWYRQDPGQGLRLIYYSQIVNDFQKGDIAEGYSVSREKKESFPLTVTSAQKNPTAFYLCASSWQLHNEQFFGPGTRLTVL.

The chain has TRBV29-1 and TRBJ1-2, with TRBD1 matching over 7 bases. This CDR3 spans 14 amino acids. Trimming took 3 bases from V and 4 from J; bases not matched to a gene: 8. Germline CDR1 reads SQVTM; CDR2 reads ANQGSEA. The DNA of the CDR3 is TGCAGCGTTGAGCGACAGGGCCGGGGCTATGGCTACACCTTC. Its translation: CSVERQGRGYGYTF.

The chain employs TRBV19 and TRBJ2-3; 11 bases agree with TRBD1. Germline loops: CDR1 LNHDA, CDR2 SQIVND (reference sequence). The V segment lost 4 bases and the J segment 5 bases; nucleotides outside the gene matches: 5. This CDR3 region has 15 residues. The CDR3 coding sequence is TGTGCCAGTAGTACCCGGGACAGGGGGGGAGATACGCAGTATTTT. Its protein product is CASSTRDRGGDTQYF.

The rearrangement joins TRBV27 to TRBJ2-2, with D unresolved. Looked up from germline, CDR1 is MNHEY and CDR2 is SMNVEV (reference sequence). Trimming left V 1 base short and J 6 bases short, with 9 bases between. The CDR3 covers 14 residues. The CDR3 DNA follows: TGTGCCAGCAGTTTATTTCCTAACCCCGGGGAGCTGTTTTTT. Translating it yields CASSLFPNPGELFF.

The CDR3 DNA reads as TGTGCCAGCAGGGGCAGCCTCTACGAGCAGTACTTC. Amino acids: CASRGSLYEQYF. The J gene is TRBJ2-7, the V gene TRBV6-5; no clear D. Germline V gene sequence: CDR1 MNHEY, CDR2 SVGAGI. The CDR3 loop spans 12 amino acids. V gave up 6 bases and J gave up 3 bases, with 9 bases separating them.

The chain couples TRBV27 to TRBJ2-7; 8 bases align to TRBD2. The J segment lost 3 bases and the V segment lost 5 bases, leaving 6 bases of the junction unmatched. CDR1 MNHEY and CDR2 SMNVEV come from the germline V gene (reference sequence). The CDR3 contains 14 residues. CDR3 nucleotides: TGTGCCAGCAGTAAAGCGGGAGAGATCTACGAGCAGTACTTC. It codes for CASSKAGEIYEQYF.

This chain joins TRBV14 and TRBJ2-5; the match to TRBD2 covers 9 bases. CDR1 and CDR2 from the germline V gene are SGHDN and FVKESK. This CDR3 comprises 16 residues. V dropped 1 base and J dropped 4; count of bases not matched to a gene: 7. For the CDR3, the DNA is TGTGCCAGCAGCCAAGCGCGGGAGGGTCTAATAGAGACCCAGTACTTC. This codes for CASSQAREGLIETQYF. The whole variable domain, remainder taken from reference TRBV14 and TRBJ2-5, is EAGVTQFPSHSVIEKGQTVTLRCDPISGHDNLYWYRRVMGKEIKFLLHFVKESKQDESGMPNNRFLAERTGGTYSTLKVQPAELEDSGVYFCASSQAREGLIETQYFGPGTRLLVL.

J is TRBJ2-1 and V is TRBV19, with 7 bases aligning to TRBD1. The trim removed 0 bases at V and 5 bases at J, leaving 7 bases unmatched. CDR1 and CDR2 from the germline V gene are LNHDA and SQIVND (reference sequence). The CDR3 is made up of 16 amino acids. The CDR3 bases are TGTGCCAGTAGTATAGATAGAGGGGGCACTGACAATGAGCAGTTCTTC. Translation gives CASSIDRGGTDNEQFF. Variable domain in full (rest from reference TRBV19 and TRBJ2-1): DGGITQSPKYLFRKEGQNVTLSCEQNLNHDAMYWYRQDPGQGLRLIYYSQIVNDFQKGDIAEGYSVSREKKESFPLTVTSAQKNPTAFYLCASSIDRGGTDNEQFFGPGTRLTVL.

The chain employs TRBV5-6 and TRBJ2-2, with 10 bases identical to TRBD2. J lost 6 bases, V lost 6 bases, and 17 bases had no gene match. The CDR3 is 18 residues long. The V gene's germline CDR1 is SGHDT and CDR2 YYEEEE. CDR3 sequence: CASTPRWRASGRAGELFF. In nucleotides, the CDR3 is TGTGCCAGCACCCCCCGGTGGCGGGCTAGCGGGAGAGCCGGGGAGCTGTTTTTT.

This clone was observed a single time. One end of the junction varies from germline; a read error may be responsible. J is TRBJ1-5 and V is TRBV28, with 10 bases identical to TRBD1. The CDR3 has 15 residues. Germline CDR1 MDHEN, CDR2 SYDVKM. CDR3 coding DNA: TGTGCCAGCAGTCTAGGGACAGGGGTTGGTCAGCCCCGGCATTTT. Its protein product is CASSLGTGVGQPRHF.

V is TRBV6-1 and J is TRBJ2-7, with D possibly matching TRBD1 (5 bases). Germline V gives CDR1 MNHNS, CDR2 SASEGT. CDR3 size: 15 residues. Trimming shortened V by 1 base and J by 4 bases, and 14 bases separated the two germline ends. CDR3 in amino acids: CASSEGGSNLYEQYF. DNA for the CDR3: TGTGCCAGCAGTGAAGGGGGCTCGAACCTATACGAGCAGTACTTC.

The chain is built from TRBV4-3 and TRBJ1-6, with D unresolved. With 1 base removed from V and 7 bases from J, the gap between germline ends came to 11 bases. The CDR3 covers 15 residues. Germline V gene sequence: CDR1 LGHNA, CDR2 YSLEER. The CDR3 DNA reads as TGCGCCAGCAGCCAAGGGACCGGGGAAAATTCACCCCTCCACTTT. Translated: CASSQGTGENSPLHF.

The V call is TRBV4-1, the J call TRBJ2-3; 8 bases are a match to TRBD2. Germline V CDR1 and CDR2: MGHRA, YSYEKL. The CDR3 covers 16 residues. V was clipped by 0 bases and J by 4 bases; unmatched bases: 6. The CDR3 here is CASSQDKREGPDTQYF. CDR3 coding DNA: TGCGCCAGCAGCCAAGATAAACGGGAGGGACCAGATACGCAGTATTTT.

The CDR3 loop is CASSSLGDSSYNEQFF. DNA of the CDR3: TGTGCCAGCAGCTCGCTCGGGGACAGCTCCTACAATGAGCAGTTCTTC. The genes are TRBV27 and TRBJ2-1, with 7 bases aligning to TRBD1. CDR3 length equals 16 residues. V was pared by 6 bases and J by 0 bases, with 8 bases of the junction left unmatched. Per the germline V gene, CDR1 is MNHEY and CDR2 is SMNVEV (reference sequence).

V gene TRBV6-1 combines with J gene TRBJ1-2, with no clear D. The germline V gene has CDR1 MNHNS and CDR2 SASEGT. With 5 bases removed from V and 1 base from J, the gap between germline ends came to 2 bases. The CDR3 runs to 11 residues. As DNA, the CDR3 is TGTGCCAGCAGTAATAACTATGGCTACACCTTC. Translating it yields CASSNNYGYTF.

This chain uses TRBV27 with TRBJ2-7; the match to TRBD2 covers 13 bases. CDR3 size: 13 residues. Germline assignment: CDR1 MNHEY and CDR2 SMNVEV (reference sequence). V lost 8 bases, J lost 7 bases, and 5 bases stayed unmatched. CDR3 amino acids: CASSTSGRGEQYF. The CDR3, as DNA: TGTGCCAGCTCCACTAGCGGGAGGGGTGAGCAGTACTTC.

This clone was detected a few times. The chain has TRBV6-6 and TRBJ1-1; D call uncertain. Per the germline V gene, CDR1 is MNHNY and CDR2 is SVGAGI (reference sequence). The CDR3 spans 11 residues. V was cut by 7 bases and J by 2 bases, with 5 bases left in between. The chain's CDR3 is CASILNTEAFF. CDR3 nucleotide sequence: TGTGCCAGCATCCTTAACACTGAAGCTTTCTTT.

The V gene is TRBV7-9, the J gene TRBJ2-5, with D maybe TRBD1 (6 bases). Germline CDR1 and CDR2: SEHNR and FQNEAQ (reference sequence). The CDR3 runs to 16 residues. Deletions cut 5 bases from V and 1 base from J, with 17 bases between. Written as DNA, the CDR3 is TGTGCCAGCAGCCAGGGGAGCACTACTCCCCAAGAGACCCAGTACTTC. This translates into CASSQGSTTPQETQYF.

The chain combines TRBV4-3 with TRBJ1-6; TRBD1 is a possible D gene (5 bases). Germline V CDR1 and CDR2: LGHNA, YSLEER. This CDR3 comprises 15 residues. The germline V and J ends were trimmed by 6 bases and 1 base, with 10 bases remaining between them. The CDR3 is CASSRTGSYNSPLHF. The CDR3 nucleotides are TGCGCCAGCAGTCGTACAGGTTCCTATAATTCACCCCTCCACTTT.

This chain connects TRBV6-1 to TRBJ2-1; 11 bases agree with TRBD1. Per the germline V gene, CDR1 is MNHNS and CDR2 is SASEGT. This CDR3 is 16 amino acids long. The trim removed 3 bases at V and 8 bases at J, leaving 9 bases unmatched. CDR3 protein: CASSDGQGAMWYEQFF. The CDR3 DNA is TGTGCCAGCAGTGACGGACAGGGGGCAATGTGGTATGAGCAGTTCTTC.

The chain employs TRBV6-6 and TRBJ1-1; D remains ambiguous. Trimming cost V 2 bases and J 2 bases, with 3 bases left between them. The CDR3 is 12 residues long. Looked up from germline, CDR1 is MNHNY and CDR2 is SVGAGI (reference sequence). The CDR3 nucleotides read TGTGCCAGCAGTTACATAAACACTGAAGCTTTCTTT. Amino acids: CASSYINTEAFF.

The chain has TRBV7-6 and TRBJ2-3; D tentatively reads TRBD1 or TRBD2 (7 bases each). Germline V gene lookup returns CDR1 SGHVS and CDR2 FNYEAQ. V gave up 5 bases and J gave up 6 bases, with 12 bases separating them. The CDR3 covers 13 residues. The chain's CDR3 is CASSPGGADTQYF. The CDR3 DNA reads as TGTGCCAGCAGCCCAGGGGGGGCTGATACGCAGTATTTT.

This chain connects TRBV9 to TRBJ2-3; TRBD2 agrees at 11 bases. Germline loops: CDR1 SGDLS, CDR2 YYNGEE. V lost 7 bases and J lost 2; bases outside the gene matches: 6. The CDR3 is 15 amino acids. The CDR3 nucleotides are TGTGCCAGCGGTTTAGCGGGAGGGTACACAGATACGCAGTATTTT. Encoded protein: CASGLAGGYTDTQYF.

J is TRBJ2-1 and V is TRBV29-1, with D maybe TRBD1 (5 bases). V gave up 1 base and J gave up 10 bases, with 11 bases separating them. Germline V lookup: CDR1 SQVTM, CDR2 ANQGSEA. This CDR3 is built from 12 residues. The chain's CDR3 is CSVEVYGQEQFF. The CDR3 DNA sequence: TGCAGCGTTGAAGTATACGGACAAGAGCAGTTCTTC.

The genes are TRBV7-2 and TRBJ1-3, with 9 bases fitting TRBD1. Germline lookup yields CDR1 SGHTA and CDR2 FQGNSA. After removal of 4 bases from V and 3 bases from J, the junction contained 10 bases not matched to a gene. This CDR3 has 17 amino acids. CDR3 loop: CASSSGQGGFYGNTIYF. The CDR3 DNA sequence: TGTGCCAGCAGCTCGGGACAGGGAGGTTTTTATGGAAACACCATATATTTT.